The TCR beta chain under discussion was sequenced for a study of CD8+CD57+ T cells in acquired aplastic anemia. Study-level background: DNA from sorted CD4+ and CD8+ cells averaged around 3.5 ug. Study observations and caveats: The study identified twenty-nine CD8+ CDR3 sequences shared by patients and controls.

V trimming: 3 bases; J trimming: 4 bases; junction bases outside the gene matches: 8. The CDR3 length is 15 residues. Germline CDR1 DFQATT, CDR2 SNEGSKA (reference sequence). The sequenced patients had an expansion of CD8+CD57+ cells seen by flow cytometry. Patients had received no therapy at the time of blood sampling. To note about this clonotype: Its antigen is unknown.

The study profiled TCR beta VDJ and CDR3 using genomic DNA as template. TCRdb called the reads again in MiXCR, with one record for every CDR3 protein. There are roughly 200,000 distinct CDR3 sequences in the sample; roughly 63% occur only once, and approximately 42% lies in the top ten. This clonotype originated in a human donor with aplastic anemia. Sequenced: sorted CD4+, CD8+, or CD8+CD57+ T cells (not recorded which) from PBMCs. This chain uses TRBV20-1 with TRBJ2-5; TRBD2 agrees at 10 bases. The CDR3 DNA reads as TGCAGTGCTAGTACGCCTAGCGGGAGAGGAGAGACCCAGTACTTC. It translates to CSASTPSGRGETQYF.